This T cell receptor beta chain was obtained from a study of T cell responses to AZD1222 COVID-19 vaccine. The wider study: The study pooled second doses at about 4 or about 12 weeks.

Regarding this clone: As yet, its antigen is unknown.

The CDR3 sequence is 15 residues long. Germline V CDR1 and CDR2: KGHDR, SFDVKD. With V trimmed by 3 bases and J by 1 base, 3 bases remained unmatched. Study-wide points: Donors skewed white British and female; clonal diversity was possibly underestimated. Increased Spike-specific TCR breadth and depth were observed after two AZD1222 doses. Repertoire sampling happened only post peak T cell response.

The protocol was immunoSEQ multiplex PCR, while the TCRdb copy is restricted to in-frame clones and leaves out a portion. The sample lists some 130,000 clones, around 84% occurring once. The sequence was obtained from an adult in good health. Specimen: peripheral blood, collected on day 0 of AZD1222 vaccination. This sequence joins TRBV24-1 and TRBJ1-1; 8 nucleotides match TRBD1. The CDR3 sequence: CATSDPGTGNTEAFF. In DNA form, the CDR3 reads TGTGCCACCAGTGATCCCGGGACAGGGAACACTGAAGCTTTCTTT.